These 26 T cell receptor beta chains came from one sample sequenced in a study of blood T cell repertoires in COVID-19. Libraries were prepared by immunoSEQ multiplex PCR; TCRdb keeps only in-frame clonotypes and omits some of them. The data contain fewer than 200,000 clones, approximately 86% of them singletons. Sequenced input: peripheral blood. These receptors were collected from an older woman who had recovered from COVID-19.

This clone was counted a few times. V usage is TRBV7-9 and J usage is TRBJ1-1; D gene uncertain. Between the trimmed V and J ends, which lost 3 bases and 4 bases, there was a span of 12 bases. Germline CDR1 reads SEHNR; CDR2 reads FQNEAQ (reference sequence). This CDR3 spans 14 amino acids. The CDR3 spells CASSLGGDGTEAFF. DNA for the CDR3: TGTGCCAGCAGCTTGGGAGGAGACGGCACTGAAGCTTTCTTT.

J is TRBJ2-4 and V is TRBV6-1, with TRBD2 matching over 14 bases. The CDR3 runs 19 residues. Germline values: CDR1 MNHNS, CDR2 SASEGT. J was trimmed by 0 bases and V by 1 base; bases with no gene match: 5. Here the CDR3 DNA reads TGTGCCAGCAGTGAAGTGGGACTAGCGGGGGCCCTAGCCAAAAACATTCAGTACTTC. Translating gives CASSEVGLAGALAKNIQYF.

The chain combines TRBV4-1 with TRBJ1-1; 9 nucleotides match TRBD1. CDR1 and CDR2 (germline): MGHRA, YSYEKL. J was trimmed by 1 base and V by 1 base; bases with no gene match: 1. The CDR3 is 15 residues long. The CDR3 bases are TGCGCCAGCAGCCAAGTGGGACAGGGGAACACTGAAGCTTTCTTT. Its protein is CASSQVGQGNTEAFF.

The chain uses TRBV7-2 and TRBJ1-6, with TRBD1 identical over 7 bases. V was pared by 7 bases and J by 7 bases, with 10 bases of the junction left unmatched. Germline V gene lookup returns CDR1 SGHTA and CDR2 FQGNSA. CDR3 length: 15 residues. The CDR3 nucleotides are TGTGCCAGCAACAGGCCCCAGGGGGAGAATTCACCCCTCCACTTT. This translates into CASNRPQGENSPLHF.

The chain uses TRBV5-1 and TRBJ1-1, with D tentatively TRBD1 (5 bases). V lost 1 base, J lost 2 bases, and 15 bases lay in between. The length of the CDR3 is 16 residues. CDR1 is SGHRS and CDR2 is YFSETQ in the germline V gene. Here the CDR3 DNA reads TGCGCCAGCAGCTTGCAGTATGTACAGGCTAACACTGAAGCTTTCTTT. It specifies CASSLQYVQANTEAFF.

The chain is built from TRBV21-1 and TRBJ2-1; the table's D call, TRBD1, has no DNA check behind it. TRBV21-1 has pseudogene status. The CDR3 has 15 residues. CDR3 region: CATTLYGTGVDEQFF. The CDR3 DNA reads TGTGCCACAACCCTCTACGGGACAGGGGTTGATGAGCAGTTCTTC.

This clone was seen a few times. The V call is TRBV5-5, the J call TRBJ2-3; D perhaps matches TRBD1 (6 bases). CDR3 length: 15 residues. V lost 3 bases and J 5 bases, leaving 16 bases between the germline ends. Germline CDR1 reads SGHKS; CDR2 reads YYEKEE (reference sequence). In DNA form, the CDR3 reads TGTGCCAGCAGCTCCACAGGGAAAACGATAGATACGCAGTATTTT. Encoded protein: CASSSTGKTIDTQYF.

The DNA of the CDR3 is TGCGCCAGCAGCCCCGACAGGCAAAACACTGAAGCTTTCTTT. It encodes CASSPDRQNTEAFF. The V and J genes are TRBV5-1 and TRBJ1-1; D is possibly TRBD1 (6 bases). Trimming removed 4 bases at V and 2 bases at J, with 12 bases between. The CDR3 is 14 residues long. The germline V gene encodes CDR1 SGHRS and CDR2 YFSETQ.

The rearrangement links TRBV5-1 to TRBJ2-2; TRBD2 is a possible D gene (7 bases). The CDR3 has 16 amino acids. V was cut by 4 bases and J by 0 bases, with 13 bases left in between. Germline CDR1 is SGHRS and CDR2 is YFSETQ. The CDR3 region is CASSVSGGSNTGELFF. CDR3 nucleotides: TGCGCCAGCAGCGTATCGGGGGGCTCGAACACCGGGGAGCTGTTTTTT.

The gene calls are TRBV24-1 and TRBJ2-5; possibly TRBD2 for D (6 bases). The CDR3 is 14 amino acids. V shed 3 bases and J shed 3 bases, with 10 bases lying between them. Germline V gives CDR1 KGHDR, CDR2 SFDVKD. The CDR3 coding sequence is TGTGCCACCAGTGATAGGCCGGGGGAAGAGACCCAGTACTTC. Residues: CATSDRPGEETQYF.

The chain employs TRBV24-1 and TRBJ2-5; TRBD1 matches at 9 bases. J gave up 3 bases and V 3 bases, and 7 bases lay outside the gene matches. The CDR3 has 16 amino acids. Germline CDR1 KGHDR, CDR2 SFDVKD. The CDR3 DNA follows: TGTGCCACCAGTGATCACAGGGGGCCTCGAAAAGAGACCCAGTACTTC. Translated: CATSDHRGPRKETQYF.

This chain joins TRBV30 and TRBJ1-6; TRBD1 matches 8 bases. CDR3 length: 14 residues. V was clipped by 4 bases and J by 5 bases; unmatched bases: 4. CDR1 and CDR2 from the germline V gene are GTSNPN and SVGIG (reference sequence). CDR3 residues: CAWNRGADNSPLHF. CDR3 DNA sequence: TGTGCCTGGAACAGGGGGGCCGATAATTCACCCCTCCACTTT.

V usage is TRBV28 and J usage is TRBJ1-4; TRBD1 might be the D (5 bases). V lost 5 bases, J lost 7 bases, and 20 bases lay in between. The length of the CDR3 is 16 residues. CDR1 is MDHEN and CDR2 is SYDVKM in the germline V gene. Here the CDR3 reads CASSHSPGRGPEKLFF. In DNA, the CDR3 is TGTGCCAGCAGTCACTCTCCGGGGAGGGGCCCTGAAAAACTGTTTTTT.

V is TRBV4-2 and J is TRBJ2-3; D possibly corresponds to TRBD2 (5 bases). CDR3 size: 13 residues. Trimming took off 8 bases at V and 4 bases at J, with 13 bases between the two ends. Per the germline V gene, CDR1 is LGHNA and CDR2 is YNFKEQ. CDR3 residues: CASGPPGSDTQYF. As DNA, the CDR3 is TGTGCCAGCGGGCCCCCGGGGTCAGATACGCAGTATTTT.

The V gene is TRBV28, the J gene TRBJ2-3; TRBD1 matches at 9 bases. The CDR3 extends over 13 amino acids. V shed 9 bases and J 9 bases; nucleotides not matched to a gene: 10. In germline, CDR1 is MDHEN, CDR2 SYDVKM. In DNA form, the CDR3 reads TGTGCCAGTCGGGACAGGGTGAAAGACACGCAGTATTTT. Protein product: CASRDRVKDTQYF.

The CDR3, as DNA: TGCAGCGTTCACGACAGGGGGGAGACCCAGTACTTC. It translates to CSVHDRGETQYF. The gene calls are TRBV29-1 and TRBJ2-5, with 9 bases lining up with TRBD1. V trimming: 5 bases; J trimming: 5 bases; junction bases outside the gene matches: 3. The CDR3 contains 12 residues. Germline V gene lookup returns CDR1 SQVTM and CDR2 ANQGSEA.

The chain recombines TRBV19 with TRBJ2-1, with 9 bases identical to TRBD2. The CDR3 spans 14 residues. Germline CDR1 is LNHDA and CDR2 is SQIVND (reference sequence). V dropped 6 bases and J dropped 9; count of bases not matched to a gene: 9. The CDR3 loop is CASRQGLALGEQFF. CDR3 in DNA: TGTGCCAGTAGGCAGGGACTAGCACTTGGTGAGCAGTTCTTC.

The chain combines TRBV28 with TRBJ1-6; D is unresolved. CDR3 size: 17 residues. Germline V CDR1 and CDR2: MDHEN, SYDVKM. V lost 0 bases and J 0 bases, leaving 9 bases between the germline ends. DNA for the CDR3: TGTGCCAGCAGTTTATGGCCCAGTGGCTCCTATAATTCACCCCTCCACTTT. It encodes CASSLWPSGSYNSPLHF.

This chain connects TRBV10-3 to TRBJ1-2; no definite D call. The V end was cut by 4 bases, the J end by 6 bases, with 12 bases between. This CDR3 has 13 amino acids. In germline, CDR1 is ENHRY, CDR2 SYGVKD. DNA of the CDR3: TGTGCCATCAGTGGGCCTACGGAGGATGGCTACACCTTC. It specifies CAISGPTEDGYTF.

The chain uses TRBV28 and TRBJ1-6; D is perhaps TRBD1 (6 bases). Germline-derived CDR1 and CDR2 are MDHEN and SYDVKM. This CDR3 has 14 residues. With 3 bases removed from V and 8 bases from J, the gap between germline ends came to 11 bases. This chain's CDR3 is CASSLRGAHSPLHF. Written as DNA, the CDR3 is TGTGCCAGCAGTTTGCGGGGGGCACATTCACCCCTCCACTTT.

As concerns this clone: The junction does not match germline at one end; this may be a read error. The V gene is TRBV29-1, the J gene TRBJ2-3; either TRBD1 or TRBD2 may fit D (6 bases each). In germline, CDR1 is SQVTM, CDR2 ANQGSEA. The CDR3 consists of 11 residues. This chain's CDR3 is CRVGGPDTQYF. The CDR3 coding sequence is TGCAGGGTTGGGGGGCCAGATACGCAGTATTTT.

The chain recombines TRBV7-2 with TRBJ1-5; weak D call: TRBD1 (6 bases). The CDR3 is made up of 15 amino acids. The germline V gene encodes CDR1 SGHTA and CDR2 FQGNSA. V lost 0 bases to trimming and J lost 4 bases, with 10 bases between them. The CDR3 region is CASSLAWQGNQPQHF. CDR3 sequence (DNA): TGTGCCAGCAGCTTAGCTTGGCAGGGGAATCAGCCCCAGCATTTT.

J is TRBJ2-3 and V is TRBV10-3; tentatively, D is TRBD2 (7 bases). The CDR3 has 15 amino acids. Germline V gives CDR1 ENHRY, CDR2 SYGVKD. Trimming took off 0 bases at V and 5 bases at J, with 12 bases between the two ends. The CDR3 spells CAISESGGQGDTQYF. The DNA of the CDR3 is TGTGCCATCAGTGAGTCCGGGGGGCAAGGAGATACGCAGTATTTT.

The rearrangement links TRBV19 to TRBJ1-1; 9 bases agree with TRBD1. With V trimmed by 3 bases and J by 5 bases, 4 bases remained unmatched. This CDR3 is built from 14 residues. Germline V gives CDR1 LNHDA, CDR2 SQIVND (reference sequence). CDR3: CASSIGQGRTEAFF. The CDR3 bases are TGTGCCAGTAGTATCGGACAGGGGAGGACTGAAGCTTTCTTT.

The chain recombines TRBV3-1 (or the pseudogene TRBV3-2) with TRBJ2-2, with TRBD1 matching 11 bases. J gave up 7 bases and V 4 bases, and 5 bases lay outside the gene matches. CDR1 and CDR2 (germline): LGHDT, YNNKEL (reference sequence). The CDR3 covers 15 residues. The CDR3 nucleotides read TGTGCCAGCAGCCCTCGGGACAGGGGGGACGGGGAGCTGTTTTTT. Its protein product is CASSPRDRGDGELFF.

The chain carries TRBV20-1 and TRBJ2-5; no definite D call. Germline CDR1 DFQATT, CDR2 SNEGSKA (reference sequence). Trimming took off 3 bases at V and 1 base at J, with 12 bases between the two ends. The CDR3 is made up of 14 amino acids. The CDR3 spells CSASKSYPQETQYF. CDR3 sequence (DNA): TGCAGTGCTAGTAAAAGCTACCCCCAAGAGACCCAGTACTTC.